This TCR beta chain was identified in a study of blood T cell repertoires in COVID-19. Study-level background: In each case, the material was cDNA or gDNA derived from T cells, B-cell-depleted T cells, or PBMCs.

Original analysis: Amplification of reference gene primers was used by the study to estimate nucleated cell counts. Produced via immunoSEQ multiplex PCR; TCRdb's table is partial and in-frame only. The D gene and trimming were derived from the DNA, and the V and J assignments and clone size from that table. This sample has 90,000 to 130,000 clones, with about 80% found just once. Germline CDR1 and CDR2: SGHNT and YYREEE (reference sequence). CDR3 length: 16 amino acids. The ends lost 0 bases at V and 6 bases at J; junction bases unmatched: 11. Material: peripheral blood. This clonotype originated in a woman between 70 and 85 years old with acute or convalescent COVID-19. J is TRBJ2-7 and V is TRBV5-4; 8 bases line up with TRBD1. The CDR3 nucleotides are TGTGCCAGCAGCTTGGGATTAACAGGGGGGATAGGCGAGCAGTACTTC. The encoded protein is CASSLGLTGGIGEQYF.